This TCR beta chain comes out of a study of blood T cells in healthy people across ages. General study points: Older individuals had lower TCR beta diversity per million T cells (the decline was roughly linear).

V shed 1 base and J 2 bases; nucleotides not matched to a gene: 4. The CDR3 is 15 residues long. Germline V gives CDR1 SEHNR, CDR2 FQNEAQ (reference sequence). Together with a sample-barcoded 5' primer, a J-beta primer mix was included in a second PCR lasting roughly 6 to 12 cycles. TCRdb reprocessed the 5' RACE reads via MiXCR and lists one record per CDR3 protein. Here the sample spans 600,000 to 800,000 distinct CDR3 sequences, roughly 20% being singletons. In its sample, this clonotype was seen a few times. Its matching antigen is unknown. The chain combines TRBV7-9 with TRBJ2-7, with TRBD2 matching 8 bases. This TCR came from a man aged 65-85 years in good health. The source material was blood. CDR3 loop: CASSLVTSGPYEQYF. For the CDR3, the DNA is TGTGCCAGCAGCTTAGTAACTAGCGGACCCTACGAGCAGTACTTC.